These 22 T cell receptor beta chains share one sample of origin, sequenced in a study of blood T cells in healthy people across ages. The second PCR ran about 6 to 12 cycles with a sample-barcoded 5' primer and J-beta primers. TCRdb independently ran MiXCR on the 5' RACE reads; one entry per CDR3 protein. In the table there are some 750,000 distinct CDR3 sequences, about 20% of which are singletons. Sequenced material: blood. These receptors came from a man aged 65-85 years in good health.

The gene calls are TRBV20-1 and TRBJ1-5; a weak D match, TRBD1 (6 bases). The V end lost 6 bases, the J end lost 7 bases, and 19 bases lay between the germline ends. This CDR3 is 14 amino acids long. Germline lookup yields CDR1 DFQATT and CDR2 SNEGSKA (reference sequence). The CDR3 here is CSAAGTLVFQPQHF. CDR3 DNA sequence: TGCAGTGCGGCCGGGACATTGGTTTTCCAGCCCCAGCATTTT.

This clonotype was detected only a few times. The chain is built from TRBV20-1 and TRBJ2-5, with 14 bases aligning to TRBD2. The closer fit of TRBJ2-1 to the DNA end suggests the J call may be wrong. The CDR3 covers 16 residues. Germline lookup yields CDR1 DFQATT and CDR2 SNEGSKA (reference sequence). CDR3 sequence: CSARDQRTSGGTRQFF. DNA for the CDR3: TGCAGTGCTAGAGATCAAAGGACTAGCGGGGGGACCCGGCAGTTCTTC.

The table lists this clonotype with a few counts. The V call is TRBV4-3, the J call TRBJ2-1; TRBD2 aligns across 8 bases. Trimming cost V 0 bases and J 3 bases; bases outside gene matches: 4. Germline V gene data show CDR1 as LGHNA and CDR2 as YSLEER. CDR3 length: 16 residues. Written as DNA, the CDR3 is TGCGCCAGCAGCCAAGAATGGCTAGCGGGCTACAATGAGCAGTTCTTC. Translated, it gives CASSQEWLAGYNEQFF.

This clonotype occurred a few times. The rearrangement joins TRBV12-3 or TRBV12-4 to TRBJ2-5, with TRBD1 matching over 10 bases. V dropped 3 bases and J dropped 1; count of bases not matched to a gene: 5. The CDR3 covers 16 residues. DNA of the CDR3: TGTGCCAGCAGTTTCGGGGACAGGGGACGCCAAGAGACCCAGTACTTC. As protein: CASSFGDRGRQETQYF.

This clonotype showed up just a few times. The rearrangement links TRBV6-4 to TRBJ2-3; 10 bases align to TRBD2. In germline, CDR1 is MRHNA, CDR2 SNTAGT. With V trimmed by 5 bases and J by 1 base, 6 bases remained unmatched. The CDR3 has 16 residues. CDR3: CASSQPSGRGTDTQYF. The CDR3 coding sequence is TGTGCCAGCAGTCAGCCTAGCGGGAGAGGCACAGATACGCAGTATTTT.

CDR3: CASSYEKRSIQYF. DNA for the CDR3: TGTGCCAGCAGTTACGAAAAGCGGTCGATTCAGTACTTC. The genes are TRBV6-5 and TRBJ2-4; D possibly corresponds to TRBD2 (5 bases). CDR1 and CDR2 (germline): MNHEY, SVGAGI. V lost 2 bases and J 10 bases, leaving 12 bases between the germline ends. This CDR3 has 13 residues.

The DNA of the CDR3 is TGCAGTGCTGCGTGGACAGGGAGTGACGGCTACACCTTC. Protein sequence: CSAAWTGSDGYTF. The V and J genes are TRBV20-1 and TRBJ1-2; 8 bases agree with TRBD1. Per the germline V gene, CDR1 is DFQATT and CDR2 is SNEGSKA (reference sequence). The junction had 10 bases not matched to a gene; V was cut back by 5 bases and J by 8 bases. The CDR3 runs 13 residues.

The chain has TRBV12-3 or TRBV12-4 and TRBJ2-5, with 8 bases lining up with TRBD1. J lost 5 bases, V lost 6 bases, and 14 bases had no gene match. The CDR3 length is 16 residues. The DNA of the CDR3 is TGTGCCAGCAGCGTAGGTCCAGGGGGCAGGGGGGAGACCCAGTACTTC. It specifies CASSVGPGGRGETQYF.

This chain connects TRBV12-3 or TRBV12-4 to TRBJ1-2; D remains unclear. The CDR3 covers 13 residues. V lost 6 bases and J 4 bases, leaving 12 bases between the germline ends. CDR3 sequence reads: CASRAGPSYGYTF. The CDR3 DNA sequence: TGTGCCAGCAGGGCCGGACCAAGCTATGGCTACACCTTC.

V usage is TRBV4-3 and J usage is TRBJ2-3; D remains ambiguous. The CDR3 has 19 residues. Trimming pared 0 bases from V and 2 bases from J, leaving 21 bases between. Germline V lookup: CDR1 LGHNA, CDR2 YSLEER. CDR3 DNA: TGCGCCAGCAGCCAAGATACCTCTGTTGGGCAGCGCAACACAGATACGCAGTATTTT. This gives the protein CASSQDTSVGQRNTDTQYF.

The chain uses TRBV10-3 and TRBJ1-2; D gene ambiguous. V was shortened by 0 bases and J by 4 bases, with 9 bases between the two germline ends. This CDR3 comprises 14 residues. Germline V gene sequence: CDR1 ENHRY, CDR2 SYGVKD. CDR3 nucleotides: TGTGCCATCAGTGAGTCGCGACATCCCTATGGCTACACCTTC. This translates into CAISESRHPYGYTF.

This chain links TRBV20-1 with TRBJ2-5; tentatively, D is TRBD2 (6 bases). The CDR3 extends over 12 amino acids. Per germline, CDR1 DFQATT and CDR2 SNEGSKA (reference sequence). Trimming cost V 1 base and J 5 bases, with 8 bases left between them. In DNA, the CDR3 is TGCAGTGCTAGAGGACTAGAGGAGACCCAGTACTTC. Amino acids: CSARGLEETQYF.

This clonotype appeared many times. This sequence joins TRBV12-3 or TRBV12-4 and TRBJ2-1; possibly TRBD1 for D (6 bases). The CDR3 has 13 residues. V was trimmed by 5 bases and J by 3 bases, leaving 8 bases between them. DNA of the CDR3: TGTGCCAGCAGTAGACAGGACTACAATGAGCAGTTCTTC. This codes for CASSRQDYNEQFF.

This clonotype showed up just a few times. The chain is built from TRBV20-1 and TRBJ1-2, with 8 positions matching TRBD1. From germline, CDR1 is DFQATT and CDR2 SNEGSKA (reference sequence). Trimming at V came to 7 bases and at J to 8 bases, leaving 9 bases not matched to a gene. The CDR3 is 12 amino acids. CDR3 sequence (DNA): TGCAGTGTTCAACCGACAGGGGAAGGCTACACCTTC. Amino acids: CSVQPTGEGYTF.

The gene calls are TRBV4-1 and TRBJ2-2; 7 nucleotides align to TRBD1. CDR3 size: 15 residues. The germline CDR1 and CDR2 sequences are MGHRA and YSYEKL. The V gene end was trimmed by 3 bases and the J gene end by 7 bases; junction bases not matched to a gene: 8. CDR3 nucleotide sequence: TGCGCCAGCAGCCAGTTAGACAGGGCGGGCGGGGAGCTGTTTTTT. Amino acid sequence: CASSQLDRAGGELFF.

This chain connects TRBV29-1 to TRBJ2-5, with TRBD1 identical over 8 bases. Gene TRBJ2-7 matches the end of the DNA better, so the J call may be wrong. Germline V gene data show CDR1 as SQVTM and CDR2 as ANQGSEA. CDR3 length equals 12 residues. CDR3 sequence: CSITGGSYEQYF. DNA of the CDR3: TGCAGCATAACAGGGGGCTCCTACGAGCAGTACTTC.

A few counts support this clonotype. The V gene is TRBV7-9, the J gene TRBJ2-1, with D unresolved. The V gene lost 2 bases and the J gene lost 2 bases, with 7 bases spanning the gap. Germline CDR1 and CDR2: SEHNR and FQNEAQ (reference sequence). The CDR3 covers 14 residues. CDR3 in DNA: TGTGCCAGCAGCTTATACAGAACCTACAATGAGCAGTTCTTC. Translation: CASSLYRTYNEQFF.

The chain employs TRBV5-1 and TRBJ2-1; TRBD1 matches at 7 bases. Trimming removed 0 bases from V and 7 bases from J; junction bases left unmatched: 10. This CDR3 is built from 16 residues. Germline CDR1 is SGHRS and CDR2 is YFSETQ. The CDR3: CASSLGQGYGVNEQFF. In DNA form, the CDR3 reads TGCGCCAGCAGCTTGGGACAGGGTTATGGTGTAAATGAGCAGTTCTTC.

This clonotype was seen a few times. The V and J genes are TRBV6-5 and TRBJ2-7; D is undetermined. V dropped 4 bases and J dropped 1 base, with 11 bases sitting between them. The CDR3 runs 14 residues. Germline CDR1 and CDR2: MNHEY and SVGAGI. The DNA of the CDR3 is TGTGCCAGCAGTTTCCAGGTTCTTTCCTACGAGCAGTACTTC. Translated: CASSFQVLSYEQYF.

The V call is TRBV29-1, the J call TRBJ2-7; perhaps D is TRBD1 or TRBD2 (6 bases each). Germline V gene lookup returns CDR1 SQVTM and CDR2 ANQGSEA. The CDR3 runs 13 residues. Trimming cost V 7 bases and J 9 bases, with 22 bases left between them. CDR3 amino acids: CSGRAQSKGGQYF. Here the CDR3 DNA reads TGCAGCGGGAGAGCCCAGAGCAAGGGGGGGCAGTACTTC.

A few counts support this clonotype. The chain is built from TRBV12-3 or TRBV12-4 and TRBJ2-5; 8 bases are shared with TRBD1. The V gene end was trimmed by 3 bases and the J gene end by 1 base; junction bases not matched to a gene: 4. The CDR3 loop spans 15 amino acids. CDR3 nucleotides: TGTGCCAGCAGTTTTCAGGGGGCGGTCCAAGAGACCCAGTACTTC. Its protein is CASSFQGAVQETQYF.

This clonotype was detected a few times. The chain has TRBV3-1 and TRBJ1-1; the D is unclear. Germline CDR1 LGHDT, CDR2 YNNKEL (reference sequence). V lost 0 bases and J 3 bases, leaving 8 bases between the germline ends. This CDR3 comprises 14 residues. As DNA, the CDR3 is TGTGCCAGCAGCCAAGAATGGGAGGACACTGAAGCTTTCTTT. Residues: CASSQEWEDTEAFF.